This T cell receptor (beta chain) was identified in a study of blood T cell repertoires in COVID-19. At the level of the study: The origin of the acute and convalescent COVID-19 samples was the United States, Italy and Spain. T cells, B-cell-depleted T cells, or PBMCs provided the cDNA or gDNA that served as material.

Comments on this clone: At one boundary the junction diverges from the germline segment, which might be a read error.

Cohorts were determined from participant-reported clinical history. This CDR3 contains 15 residues. Germline lookup yields CDR1 ENHRY and CDR2 SYGVKD. Per the original data handling: Reference gene primer amplification gave nucleated cell count estimates. The assay was immunoSEQ multiplex PCR, and TCRdb's table has in-frame clones only and misses some. V, J and clone size reflect that table, while D and trimming were determined from the DNA. The table has about 140,000 clones, 84% seen once. The sequenced sample was PBMCs or T cells enriched from blood (not recorded which). This TCR derives from a man aged 35-49 years with acute COVID-19. The V gene is TRBV10-3, the J gene TRBJ2-1; TRBD1 might be the D (6 bases). CDR3 in amino acids: CAISESSGEYNGQFF. The CDR3 nucleotides are TGTGCCATCAGTGAGTCGTCAGGGGAATACAATGGGCAGTTCTTC.